A single sample is the source of the 10 T cell receptor beta chains below, sequenced in a study of human T cells and chemical hapten exposure. TCRdb analysed the RACE reads with MiXCR anew, one entry per CDR3 protein. The sample includes some 96,000 distinct CDR3 sequences, 9.3% seen only once; the top ten take approximately 2.2%. Time point here: patch test 2, 6 weeks after DPC sensitization. Treatment in this sample: therapeutic diphenylcyclopropenone sensitization with weekly scalp DPC. The sequences come from whole blood, collected in connection with sensitization to the hapten diphenylcyclopropenone (DPC). The receptors derive from a woman in her forties with alopecia areata. Some clones in this sample may be carry-over from other donors' samples.

The CDR3 DNA is TGCAGCGTTGACCCCGGGGGCACTGAAGCTTTCTTT. This sequence encodes CSVDPGGTEAFF. The V and J genes are TRBV29-1 and TRBJ1-1; possible D gene TRBD1, 5 bases. This CDR3 comprises 12 residues. V lost 3 bases and J 4 bases, leaving 9 bases between the germline ends. From germline, CDR1 is SQVTM and CDR2 ANQGSEA.

This clonotype has ten or more counts. V usage is TRBV7-6 and J usage is TRBJ2-7; D is possibly TRBD1 (7 bases). Germline-derived CDR1 and CDR2 are SGHVS and FNYEAQ. The V end lost 5 bases, the J end lost 3 bases, and 17 bases lay between the germline ends. The length of the CDR3 is 15 residues. Written as DNA, the CDR3 is TGTGCCAGCAGCCCAGCGGGCAGGGGGGTCTACGAGCAGTACTTC. Residues: CASSPAGRGVYEQYF.

The gene calls are TRBV18 and TRBJ1-1; tentatively, D is TRBD1 (6 bases). Trimming took 6 bases from V and 0 from J, leaving 14 bases between them. The CDR3 is 15 residues long. From germline, CDR1 is KGHSH and CDR2 LQKENI. The CDR3 region has the DNA TGTGCCAGCTCTTTTGCAGGGGACATGAACACTGAAGCTTTCTTT. Translated: CASSFAGDMNTEAFF.

This clonotype was detected ten times or more. The chain uses TRBV19 and TRBJ2-5, with 10 bases identical to TRBD2. CDR1 and CDR2 (germline): LNHDA, SQIVND (reference sequence). This CDR3 comprises 16 residues. V was pared by 1 base and J by 6 bases, with 8 bases of the junction left unmatched. The CDR3 DNA is TGTGCCAGTAGTATAGGTCCGCTAGCGGGAGTGAAGACCCAGTACTTC. Its translation: CASSIGPLAGVKTQYF.

V usage is TRBV6-1 and J usage is TRBJ1-5; 11 bases are shared with TRBD1. V dropped 10 bases and J dropped 3; count of bases not matched to a gene: 8. The CDR3 sequence is 15 residues long. Germline-derived CDR1 and CDR2 are MNHNS and SASEGT. The CDR3 sequence is CATYPGQGDNQPQHF. DNA of the CDR3: TGTGCCACCTATCCGGGACAGGGGGACAATCAGCCCCAGCATTTT.

This clonotype was recorded a few times. The chain is built from TRBV6-2 or TRBV6-3 and TRBJ2-5; maybe TRBD1 (6 bases). Germline V gene lookup returns CDR1 MNHEY and CDR2 SVGEGT. The CDR3 length is 17 residues. The V and J ends lost 6 bases and 5 bases respectively, with 25 bases between them. The CDR3 region has the DNA TGTGCCAGCAGACGTATACACTCCATGGACAGCTCCGAGACCCAGTACTTC. Amino acids: CASRRIHSMDSSETQYF.

With respect to this clonotype: At one end, the junction sequence differs from germline, possibly due to a read error. The rearrangement links TRBV10-3 to TRBJ2-1; 10 bases map to TRBD2. CDR1 is ENHRY, CDR2 SYGVKD, per germline. This CDR3 region has 14 residues. The CDR3 spells CSISDASGGNEQFF. CDR3 DNA sequence: TGTTCCATCAGTGACGCTAGCGGGGGTAATGAGCAGTTCTTC.

This clonotype has more than one count but fewer than ten. This chain links TRBV6-2 or TRBV6-3 with TRBJ2-3, with 7 bases aligning to TRBD1. Unmatched junction bases numbered 18, after V lost 8 bases and J lost 4 bases. Looked up from germline, CDR1 is MNHEY and CDR2 is SVGEGT. The CDR3 loop spans 17 amino acids. CDR3 in amino acids: CASGFGTGTVSPDTQYF. CDR3 DNA sequence: TGTGCCAGCGGTTTCGGAACCGGGACAGTGAGCCCAGATACGCAGTATTTT.

This clonotype has a count of ten or more. The V gene is TRBV28, the J gene TRBJ2-3, with a possible D match to TRBD1 (6 bases). Germline V gene data show CDR1 as MDHEN and CDR2 as SYDVKM. The CDR3 has 15 residues. Trimming left V 5 bases short and J 7 bases short, with 19 bases between. DNA for the CDR3: TGTGCCAGCAGTGAAGACAGGTCCCCTTCATATACGCAGTATTTT. This codes for CASSEDRSPSYTQYF.

A few counts support this clonotype. The J gene is TRBJ2-1, the V gene TRBV20-1; 16 positions agree with TRBD2. Germline assignment: CDR1 DFQATT and CDR2 SNEGSKA (reference sequence). The CDR3 length is 17 residues. The V segment lost 3 bases and the J segment 6 bases; nucleotides outside the gene matches: 8. CDR3 protein: CSARAGTSGRAGNEQFF. For the CDR3, the DNA is TGCAGTGCTAGGGCCGGGACTAGCGGGAGGGCCGGCAATGAGCAGTTCTTC.